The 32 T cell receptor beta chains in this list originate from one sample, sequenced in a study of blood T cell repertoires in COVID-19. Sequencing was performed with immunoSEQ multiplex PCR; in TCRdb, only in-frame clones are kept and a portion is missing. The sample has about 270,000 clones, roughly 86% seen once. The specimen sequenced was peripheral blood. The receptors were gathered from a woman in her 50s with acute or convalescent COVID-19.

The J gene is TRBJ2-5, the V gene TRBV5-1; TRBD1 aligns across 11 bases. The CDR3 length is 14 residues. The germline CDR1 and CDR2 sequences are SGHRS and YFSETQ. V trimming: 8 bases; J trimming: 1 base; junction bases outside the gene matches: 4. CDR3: CASWDRGVQETQYF. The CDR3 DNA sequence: TGCGCCAGTTGGGACAGGGGGGTCCAAGAGACCCAGTACTTC.

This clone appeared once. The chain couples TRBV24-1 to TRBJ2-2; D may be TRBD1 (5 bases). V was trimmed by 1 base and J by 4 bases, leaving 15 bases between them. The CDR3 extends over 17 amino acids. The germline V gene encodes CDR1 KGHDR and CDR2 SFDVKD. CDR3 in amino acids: CATSDFSSPQGTGELFF. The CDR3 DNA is TGTGCCACCAGTGATTTTTCTTCCCCTCAGGGCACCGGGGAGCTGTTTTTT.

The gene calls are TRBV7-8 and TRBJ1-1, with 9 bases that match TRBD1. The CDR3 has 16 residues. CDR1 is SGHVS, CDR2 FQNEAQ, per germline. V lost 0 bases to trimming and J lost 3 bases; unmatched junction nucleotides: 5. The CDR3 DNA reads TGTGCCAGCAGCTTAGCGCTGAGGACAGGGGACACTGAAGCTTTCTTT. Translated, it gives CASSLALRTGDTEAFF.

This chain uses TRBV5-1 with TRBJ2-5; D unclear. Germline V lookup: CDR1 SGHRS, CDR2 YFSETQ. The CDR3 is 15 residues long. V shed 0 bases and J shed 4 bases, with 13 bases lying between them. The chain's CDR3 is CASSLGVQRGETQYF. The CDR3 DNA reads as TGCGCCAGCAGCTTGGGCGTCCAGAGAGGAGAGACCCAGTACTTC.

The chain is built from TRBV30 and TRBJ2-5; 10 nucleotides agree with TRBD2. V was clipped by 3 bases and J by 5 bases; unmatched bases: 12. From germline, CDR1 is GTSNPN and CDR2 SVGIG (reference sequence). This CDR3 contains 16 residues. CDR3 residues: CAWRRRSGRARETQYF. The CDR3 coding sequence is TGTGCCTGGAGACGGAGGAGCGGGAGGGCCCGCGAGACCCAGTACTTC.

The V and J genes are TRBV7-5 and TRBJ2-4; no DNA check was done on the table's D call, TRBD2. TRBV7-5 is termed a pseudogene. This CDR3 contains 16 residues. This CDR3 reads CARSPPLADGKNIQYF. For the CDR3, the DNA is TGTGCCAGAAGCCCCCCCCTAGCAGACGGCAAAAACATTCAGTACTTC.

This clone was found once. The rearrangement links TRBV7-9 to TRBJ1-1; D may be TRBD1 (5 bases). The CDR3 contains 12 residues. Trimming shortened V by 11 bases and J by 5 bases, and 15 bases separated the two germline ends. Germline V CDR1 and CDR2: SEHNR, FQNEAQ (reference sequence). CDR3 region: CAAAQGFTEAFF. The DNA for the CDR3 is TGTGCCGCAGCCCAGGGATTTACTGAAGCTTTCTTT.

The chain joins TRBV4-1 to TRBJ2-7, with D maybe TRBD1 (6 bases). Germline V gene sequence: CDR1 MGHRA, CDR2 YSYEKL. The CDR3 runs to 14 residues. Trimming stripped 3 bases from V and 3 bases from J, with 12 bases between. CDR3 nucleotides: TGCGCCAGCAGCCAGGCAGACAGGTTCTACGAGCAGTACTTC. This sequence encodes CASSQADRFYEQYF.

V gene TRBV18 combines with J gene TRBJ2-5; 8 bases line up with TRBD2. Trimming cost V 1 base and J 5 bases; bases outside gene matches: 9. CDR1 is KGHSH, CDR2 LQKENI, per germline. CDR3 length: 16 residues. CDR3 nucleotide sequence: TGTGCCAGCTCACCACTTCGGGAGGGCCTGAGGGAGACCCAGTACTTC. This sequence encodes CASSPLREGLRETQYF.

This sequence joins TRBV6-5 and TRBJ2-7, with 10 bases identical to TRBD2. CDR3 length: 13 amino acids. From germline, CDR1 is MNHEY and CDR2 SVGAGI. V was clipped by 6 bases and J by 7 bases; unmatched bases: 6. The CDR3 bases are TGTGCCAGCAGATATAGCGGGAGGAGAGAGCAGTACTTC. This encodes CASRYSGRREQYF.

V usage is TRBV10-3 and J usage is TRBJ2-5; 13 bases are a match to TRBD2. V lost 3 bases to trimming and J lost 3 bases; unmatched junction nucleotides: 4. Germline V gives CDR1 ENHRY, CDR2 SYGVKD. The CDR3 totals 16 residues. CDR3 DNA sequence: TGTGCCATCAGTGACCCTGGACTAGCGGGAGAAGAGACCCAGTACTTC. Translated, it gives CAISDPGLAGEETQYF.

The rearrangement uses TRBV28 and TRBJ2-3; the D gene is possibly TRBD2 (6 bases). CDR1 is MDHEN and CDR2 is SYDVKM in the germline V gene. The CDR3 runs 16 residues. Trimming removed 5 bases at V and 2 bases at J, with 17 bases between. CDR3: CASSLSFAGHTDTQYF. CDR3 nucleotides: TGTGCCAGCAGTCTGAGTTTTGCGGGGCACACAGATACGCAGTATTTT.

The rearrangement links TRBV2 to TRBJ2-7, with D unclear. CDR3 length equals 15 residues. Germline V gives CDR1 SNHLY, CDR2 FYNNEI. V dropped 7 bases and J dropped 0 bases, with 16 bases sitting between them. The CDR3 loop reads CASIGSRMSSYEQYF. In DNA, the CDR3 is TGTGCCAGCATTGGGTCGAGGATGAGCTCCTACGAGCAGTACTTC.

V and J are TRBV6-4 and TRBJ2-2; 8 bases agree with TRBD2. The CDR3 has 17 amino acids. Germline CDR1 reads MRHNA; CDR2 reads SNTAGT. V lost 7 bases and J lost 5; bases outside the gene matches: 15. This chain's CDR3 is CASNLNSGNDGTGELFF. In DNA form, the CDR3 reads TGTGCCAGCAATCTCAATAGCGGGAACGATGGGACCGGGGAGCTGTTTTTT.

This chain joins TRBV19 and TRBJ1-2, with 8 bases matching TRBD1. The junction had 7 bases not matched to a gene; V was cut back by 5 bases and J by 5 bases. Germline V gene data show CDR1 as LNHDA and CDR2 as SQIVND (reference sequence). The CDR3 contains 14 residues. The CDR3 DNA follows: TGTGCCAGTAGTCAGGGGGCAACGGCGTATGGCTACACCTTC. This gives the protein CASSQGATAYGYTF.

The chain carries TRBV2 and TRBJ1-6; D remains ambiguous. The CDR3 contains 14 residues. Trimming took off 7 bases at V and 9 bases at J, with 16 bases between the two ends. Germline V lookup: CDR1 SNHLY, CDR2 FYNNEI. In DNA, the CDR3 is TGTGCCAGCACACTTGAGAGGAACGGTTCACCCCTCCACTTT. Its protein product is CASTLERNGSPLHF.

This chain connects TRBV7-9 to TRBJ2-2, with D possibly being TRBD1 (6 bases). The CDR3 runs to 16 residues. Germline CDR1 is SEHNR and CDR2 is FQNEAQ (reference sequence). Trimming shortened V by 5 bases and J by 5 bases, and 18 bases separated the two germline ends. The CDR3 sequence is CASSGPGTRGTGELFF. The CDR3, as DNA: TGTGCCAGCAGCGGACCCGGGACCAGGGGTACCGGGGAGCTGTTTTTT.

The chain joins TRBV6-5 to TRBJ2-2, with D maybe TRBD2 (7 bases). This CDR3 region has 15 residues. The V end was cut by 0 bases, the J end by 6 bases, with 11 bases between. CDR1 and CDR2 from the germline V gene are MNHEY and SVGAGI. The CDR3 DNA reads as TGTGCCAGCAGTTACTCGAGGGGGGGCTCCGGGGAGCTGTTTTTT. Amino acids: CASSYSRGGSGELFF.

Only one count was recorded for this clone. The CDR3 sequence is CASSPPNGPQHF. CDR3 nucleotide sequence: TGTGCCAGCTCACCACCCAACGGGCCCCAGCATTTT. The rearrangement links TRBV18 to TRBJ1-5; no definite D call. The length of the CDR3 is 12 residues. V lost 0 bases to trimming and J lost 9 bases, with 6 bases between them. CDR1 KGHSH and CDR2 LQKENI come from the germline V gene.

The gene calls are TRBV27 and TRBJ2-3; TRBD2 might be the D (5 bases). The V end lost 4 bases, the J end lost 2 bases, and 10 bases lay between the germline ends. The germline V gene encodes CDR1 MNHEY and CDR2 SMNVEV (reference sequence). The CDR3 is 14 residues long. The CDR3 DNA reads TGTGCCAGCAGTTCCGGGATCTACACAGATACGCAGTATTTT. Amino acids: CASSSGIYTDTQYF.

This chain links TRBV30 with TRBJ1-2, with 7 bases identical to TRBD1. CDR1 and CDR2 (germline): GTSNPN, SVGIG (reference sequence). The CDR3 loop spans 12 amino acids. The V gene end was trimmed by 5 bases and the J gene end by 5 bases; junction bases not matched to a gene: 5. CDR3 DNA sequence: TGTGCCTGGGGACAGGCGTTGTATGGCTACACCTTC. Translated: CAWGQALYGYTF.

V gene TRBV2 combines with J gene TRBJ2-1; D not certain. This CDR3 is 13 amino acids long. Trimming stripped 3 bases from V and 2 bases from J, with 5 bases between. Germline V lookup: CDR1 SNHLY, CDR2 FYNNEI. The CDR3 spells CASSDATYNEQFF. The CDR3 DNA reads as TGTGCCAGCAGTGACGCGACCTACAATGAGCAGTTCTTC.

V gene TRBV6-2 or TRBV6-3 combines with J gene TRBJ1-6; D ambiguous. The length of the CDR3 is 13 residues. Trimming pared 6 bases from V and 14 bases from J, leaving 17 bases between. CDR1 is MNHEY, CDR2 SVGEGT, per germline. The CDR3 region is CASSEIIDGALHF. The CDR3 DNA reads TGTGCCAGCAGCGAAATAATCGACGGAGCCCTCCACTTT.

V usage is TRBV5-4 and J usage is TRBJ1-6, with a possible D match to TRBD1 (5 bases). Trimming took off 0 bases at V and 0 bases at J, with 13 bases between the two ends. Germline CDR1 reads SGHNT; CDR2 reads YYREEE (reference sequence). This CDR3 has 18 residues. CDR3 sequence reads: CASSLARDSSSYNSPLHF. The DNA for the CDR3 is TGTGCCAGCAGCTTGGCCAGGGATTCAAGCTCCTATAATTCACCCCTCCACTTT.

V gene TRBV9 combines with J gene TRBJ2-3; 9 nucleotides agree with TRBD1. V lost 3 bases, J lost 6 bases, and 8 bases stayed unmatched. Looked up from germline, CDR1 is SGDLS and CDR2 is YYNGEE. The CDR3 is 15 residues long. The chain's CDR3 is CASSASTGGTDTQYF. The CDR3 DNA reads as TGTGCCAGCAGCGCATCGACAGGGGGAACGGATACGCAGTATTTT.

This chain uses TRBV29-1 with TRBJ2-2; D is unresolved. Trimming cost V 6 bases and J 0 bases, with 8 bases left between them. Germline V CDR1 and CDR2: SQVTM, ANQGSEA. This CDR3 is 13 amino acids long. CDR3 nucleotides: TGCAGCGTAAGCGAACCGAACACCGGGGAGCTGTTTTTT. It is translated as CSVSEPNTGELFF.

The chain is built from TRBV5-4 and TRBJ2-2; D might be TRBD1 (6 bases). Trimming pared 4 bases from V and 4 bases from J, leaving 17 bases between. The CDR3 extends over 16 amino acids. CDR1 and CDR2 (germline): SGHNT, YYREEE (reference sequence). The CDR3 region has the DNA TGTGCCAGCAGCGGGGGCCTCCCTATCGGCACCGGGGAGCTGTTTTTT. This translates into CASSGGLPIGTGELFF.

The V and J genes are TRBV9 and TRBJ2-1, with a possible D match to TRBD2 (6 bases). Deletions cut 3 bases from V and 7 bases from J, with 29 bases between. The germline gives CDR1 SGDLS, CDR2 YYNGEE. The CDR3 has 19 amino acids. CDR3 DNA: TGTGCCAGCAGCGGAGATCCCGGGGTAGCGGCCATTAATGGGAATGAGCAGTTCTTC. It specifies CASSGDPGVAAINGNEQFF.

CDR3 amino acids: CASSLRGVPSEQYF. The DNA of the CDR3 is TGTGCCAGCAGCCTCCGGGGGGTCCCTTCCGAGCAGTACTTC. The rearrangement links TRBV11-2 to TRBJ2-7; 7 bases are a match to TRBD2. This CDR3 contains 14 residues. Germline CDR1 reads SGHAT; CDR2 reads FQNNGV. Losses at the gene ends were 5 bases for V and 6 bases for J; bases not matched to a gene: 10.

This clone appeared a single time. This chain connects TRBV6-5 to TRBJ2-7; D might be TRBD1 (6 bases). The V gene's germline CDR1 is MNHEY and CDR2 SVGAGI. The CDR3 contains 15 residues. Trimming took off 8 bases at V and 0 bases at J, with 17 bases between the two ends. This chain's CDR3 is CASGPRTANSYEQYF. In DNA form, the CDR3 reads TGTGCCAGCGGGCCTAGGACAGCAAACTCCTACGAGCAGTACTTC.

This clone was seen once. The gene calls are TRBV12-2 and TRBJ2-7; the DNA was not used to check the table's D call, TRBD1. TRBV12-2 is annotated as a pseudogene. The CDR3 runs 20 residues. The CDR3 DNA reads TGTGCAAGTCGCGTCGATATCCTAGGGCCACCCGGGACAAGACATTACGAGCAGTACTTC. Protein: CASRVDILGPPGTRHYEQYF.

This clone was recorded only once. CDR3 in amino acids: CASSVLAGGTDTQYF. In nucleotides, the CDR3 is TGTGCCAGCAGTGTACTAGCGGGGGGCACAGATACGCAGTATTTT. J is TRBJ2-3 and V is TRBV2; 11 bases are shared with TRBD2. V was clipped by 4 bases and J by 1 base; unmatched bases: 1. The CDR3 loop spans 15 amino acids. Germline V gene data show CDR1 as SNHLY and CDR2 as FYNNEI. Full variable domain (rest looked up from reference TRBV2 and TRBJ2-3): EPEVTQTPSHQVTQMGQEVILRCVPISNHLYFYWYRQILGQKVEFLVSFYNNEISEKSEIFDDQFSVERPDGSNFTLKIRSTKLEDSAMYFCASSVLAGGTDTQYFGPGTRLTVL.